The 28 T cell receptor beta chains below were found in one sample sequenced in a study of T-cell memory formation after mild COVID-19. A single record per CDR3 protein comes from TCRdb applying MiXCR to the 5' RACE reads. Of about 110,000 distinct CDR3 sequences listed, over 15% were seen once; the top ten hold 28%. What was sequenced was PBMCs or a T cell subset sorted from them (not recorded which). These receptors came from an adult woman who had mild COVID-19 (a few samples of this study predate the infection). Cell type and time point are not known.

This chain links TRBV4-2 with TRBJ2-5; D might be TRBD2 (6 bases). V was clipped by 1 base and J by 4 bases, with 7 bases between them. CDR3 length: 13 residues. The V gene's germline CDR1 is LGHNA and CDR2 YNFKEQ. CDR3 sequence (DNA): TGTGCCAGCAGCCAAGTGGGGGGAGAGACCCAGTACTTC. This translates into CASSQVGGETQYF.

This clonotype was seen a few times. The rearrangement joins TRBV3-1 to TRBJ2-3, with 7 positions matching TRBD2. The CDR3 is made up of 17 amino acids. Per germline, CDR1 LGHDT and CDR2 YNNKEL (reference sequence). V shed 1 base, J shed 2 bases, and the junction held 9 bases outside the gene matches. The CDR3 nucleotides read TGTGCCAGCAGCCAAGTTAGGGTAGCGGGCCACACAGATACGCAGTATTTT. Its translation is CASSQVRVAGHTDTQYF.

The rearrangement joins TRBV5-1 to TRBJ2-3, with D unclear. This CDR3 comprises 17 residues. Trimming took 4 bases from V and 1 from J, leaving 19 bases between them. Germline values: CDR1 SGHRS, CDR2 YFSETQ. This CDR3 reads CASSPPGRIRGTDTQYF. CDR3 coding DNA: TGCGCCAGCAGCCCTCCGGGCCGGATCCGGGGCACAGATACGCAGTATTTT.

The rearrangement links TRBV27 to TRBJ2-1, with 14 nucleotides matching TRBD2. CDR1 MNHEY and CDR2 SMNVEV come from the germline V gene (reference sequence). This CDR3 contains 22 residues. The V segment lost 0 bases and the J segment 1 base; nucleotides outside the gene matches: 14. The CDR3 reads CASSLSAVGTSGSGWSYNEQFF. The CDR3 region has the DNA TGTGCCAGCAGTTTATCGGCGGTGGGGACTAGCGGGAGTGGGTGGTCCTACAATGAGCAGTTCTTC.

There are a few counts of this clonotype. The gene calls are TRBV7-2 and TRBJ1-5, with D maybe TRBD1 (5 bases). CDR1 is SGHTA, CDR2 FQGNSA, per germline. Trimming took 1 base from V and 4 from J, leaving 23 bases between them. The CDR3 consists of 19 residues. This CDR3 reads CASSLELGGRGGWNQPQHF. CDR3 DNA sequence: TGTGCCAGCAGCTTAGAGCTGGGGGGACGTGGGGGATGGAATCAGCCCCAGCATTTT.

This clonotype came up a few times. The genes are TRBV7-9 and TRBJ2-3; D is uncertain. The CDR3 has 15 amino acids. V gave up 2 bases and J gave up 2 bases, with 11 bases separating them. CDR1 is SEHNR and CDR2 is FQNEAQ in the germline V gene (reference sequence). The CDR3 region has the DNA TGTGCCAGCAGCTTAAGTGATCAGCCCACAGATACGCAGTATTTT. Residues: CASSLSDQPTDTQYF.

V is TRBV2 and J is TRBJ1-2, with TRBD1 as a possible D gene (5 bases). Trimming cost V 8 bases and J 0 bases, with 10 bases left between them. Looked up from germline, CDR1 is SNHLY and CDR2 is FYNNEI. The CDR3 spans 13 residues. Written as DNA, the CDR3 is TGTGCCAGCCGAAAACAGGCTAACTATGGCTACACCTTC. Encoded protein: CASRKQANYGYTF. Using reference TRBV2 and TRBJ1-2 for the parts outside the CDR3, the full variable domain is EPEVTQTPSHQVTQMGQEVILRCVPISNHLYFYWYRQILGQKVEFLVSFYNNEISEKSEIFDDQFSVERPDGSNFTLKIRSTKLEDSAMYFCASRKQANYGYTFGSGTRLTVV.

In its sample, this clonotype was seen a few times. The chain uses TRBV12-3 or TRBV12-4 and TRBJ1-2; D is possibly TRBD1 (5 bases). CDR3 length: 17 amino acids. V lost 6 bases and J 2 bases, leaving 22 bases between the germline ends. The CDR3, as DNA: TGTGCCAGCAGCGGGGGGAGAGCTAGCGAATTCAACTATGGCTACACCTTC. It encodes CASSGGRASEFNYGYTF.

At least ten counts were recorded for this clonotype. The V call is TRBV7-9, the J call TRBJ2-5; D not resolved. The CDR3 sequence is 12 residues long. V was pared by 3 bases and J by 4 bases, with 6 bases between. Germline CDR1 is SEHNR and CDR2 is FQNEAQ (reference sequence). The chain's CDR3 is CASSFPRETQYF. The CDR3 DNA sequence: TGTGCCAGCAGCTTTCCTCGAGAGACCCAGTACTTC.

A few counts support this clonotype. This rearrangement joins TRBV9 to TRBJ2-2; possibly TRBD2 for D (6 bases). Germline V gene data show CDR1 as SGDLS and CDR2 as YYNGEE. With 3 bases removed from V and 1 base from J, the gap between germline ends came to 7 bases. The length of the CDR3 is 14 residues. The CDR3 nucleotides are TGTGCCAGCAGCGGTAGCGGGAACACCGGGGAGCTGTTTTTT. Encoded protein: CASSGSGNTGELFF. Full variable domain (rest looked up from reference TRBV9 and TRBJ2-2): DSGVTQTPKHLITATGQRVTLRCSPRSGDLSVYWYQQSLDQGLQFLIQYYNGEERAKGNILERFSAQQFPDLHSELNLSSLELGDSALYFCASSGSGNTGELFFGEGSRLTVL.

CDR3 sequence reads: CASSAGTGASGANVLTF. Written as DNA, the CDR3 is TGTGCCAGCAGCGCCGGGACAGGGGCCTCTGGGGCCAACGTCCTGACTTTC. V and J are TRBV7-9 and TRBJ2-6, with TRBD1 matching 10 bases. Germline values: CDR1 SEHNR, CDR2 FQNEAQ (reference sequence). Unmatched junction bases numbered 4, after V lost 5 bases and J lost 0 bases. The CDR3 loop spans 17 amino acids.

This clonotype was found a few times. The CDR3 region is CSAVEVMNTEAFF. The CDR3 region has the DNA TGCAGTGCTGTAGAGGTTATGAACACTGAAGCTTTCTTT. The chain joins TRBV20-1 to TRBJ1-1; D is uncertain. V lost 5 bases and J 0 bases, leaving 10 bases between the germline ends. There are 13 residues in the CDR3. CDR1 is DFQATT and CDR2 is SNEGSKA in the germline V gene (reference sequence).

On this clonotype: One end of the junction does not line up with germline, which may come from a read error. The chain carries TRBV6-6 and TRBJ2-7; D is unresolved. Germline V gene data show CDR1 as MNHNY and CDR2 as SVGAGI (reference sequence). The length of the CDR3 is 13 residues. CDR3: CASSYSTYYEQSF. DNA for the CDR3: TGTGCCAGCAGTTACTCGACCTACTACGAGCAGTCCTTC.

The gene calls are TRBV12-3 or TRBV12-4 and TRBJ1-5; no definite D call. Trimming took 3 bases from V and 4 from J, leaving 10 bases between them. The CDR3 runs to 14 residues. The CDR3 coding sequence is TGTGCCAGCAGTTTTTTCGCGGGGAATCAGCCCCAGCATTTT. Amino acid sequence: CASSFFAGNQPQHF.

The chain links TRBV29-1 to TRBJ2-7; possible D gene TRBD2, 6 bases. The germline V gene encodes CDR1 SQVTM and CDR2 ANQGSEA. V was clipped by 2 bases and J by 6 bases, with 20 bases between them. This CDR3 is 15 amino acids long. The chain's CDR3 is CSVEWQGGYQGEQYF. CDR3 DNA sequence: TGCAGCGTTGAATGGCAGGGAGGCTACCAGGGCGAGCAGTACTTC.

This clonotype has more than one count but fewer than ten. The chain has TRBV7-3 and TRBJ2-5, with D tentatively TRBD1 (6 bases). This CDR3 contains 17 residues. Trimming removed 1 base from V and 5 bases from J, with 20 bases in between. Germline CDR1 and CDR2: SGHTA and FQGTGA. The CDR3 coding sequence is TGTGCCAGCAGCTTAAGGCTACGAAGGACAGCTTGGGAGACCCAGTACTTC. This codes for CASSLRLRRTAWETQYF. Full variable domain (outside the CDR3, taken from reference TRBV7-3 and TRBJ2-5): GAGVSQTPSNKVTEKGKYVELRCDPISGHTALYWYRQSLGQGPEFLIYFQGTGAADDSGLPNDRFFAVRPEGSVSTLKIQRTERGDSAVYLCASSLRLRRTAWETQYFGPGTRLLVL.

J is TRBJ2-2 and V is TRBV7-2; tentatively, D is TRBD2 (5 bases). The germline V gene has CDR1 SGHTA and CDR2 FQGNSA. The CDR3 spans 18 residues. V gave up 1 base and J gave up 0 bases, with 15 bases separating them. The CDR3 region is CASSLGFWEKANTGELFF. CDR3 DNA sequence: TGTGCCAGCAGCTTAGGATTCTGGGAGAAAGCGAACACCGGGGAGCTGTTTTTT.

The V gene is TRBV20-1, the J gene TRBJ1-1; D is possibly TRBD1 (6 bases). This CDR3 has 16 amino acids. The germline CDR1 and CDR2 sequences are DFQATT and SNEGSKA (reference sequence). Trimming left V 4 bases short and J 5 bases short, with 23 bases between. The CDR3 coding sequence is TGCAGTGCTACCCCGGCCCCTGGGGGGGGCGGGACTGAAGCTTTCTTT. Encoded protein: CSATPAPGGGGTEAFF.

The rearrangement links TRBV7-9 to TRBJ1-6; possibly TRBD1 for D (6 bases). CDR1 is SEHNR and CDR2 is FQNEAQ in the germline V gene (reference sequence). The CDR3 runs 16 residues. V lost 2 bases to trimming and J lost 9 bases, with 17 bases between them. CDR3 region: CASSLIATGGGSPLHF. The DNA for the CDR3 is TGTGCCAGCAGCTTAATTGCTACGGGAGGGGGTTCACCCCTCCACTTT.

The CDR3 region is CASSLGASGPQETQYF. For the CDR3, the DNA is TGTGCCAGCAGTCTAGGGGCTAGCGGACCACAAGAGACCCAGTACTTC. This chain connects TRBV6-2 or TRBV6-3 to TRBJ2-5; 7 nucleotides align to TRBD2. The CDR3 has 16 amino acids. Germline CDR1 is MNHEY and CDR2 is SVGEGT. The V and J ends lost 5 bases and 2 bases, in that order; junction bases with no gene match: 11.

V usage is TRBV24-1 and J usage is TRBJ1-5; D remains unclear. CDR3 length: 12 residues. CDR1 and CDR2 (germline): KGHDR, SFDVKD. Trimming removed 4 bases from V and 11 bases from J, with 11 bases in between. CDR3 DNA sequence: TGTGCCACCAGTGACACAGTAGGAACCCAGCATTTT. This codes for CATSDTVGTQHF.

The chain employs TRBV2 and TRBJ2-2; 7 bases line up with TRBD2. The CDR3 contains 16 residues. J was trimmed by 2 bases and V by 11 bases; bases with no gene match: 14. Germline V gives CDR1 SNHLY, CDR2 FYNNEI. The CDR3 nucleotides read TGTGCCCACAAGCGGGGAGGGGAACTTAACACCGGGGAGCTGTTTTTT. Translating it yields CAHKRGGELNTGELFF.

V usage is TRBV29-1 and J usage is TRBJ2-3, with TRBD2 matching 7 bases. This CDR3 comprises 16 residues. Germline loops: CDR1 SQVTM, CDR2 ANQGSEA. V was clipped by 6 bases and J by 2 bases; unmatched bases: 14. The CDR3 DNA is TGCAGCGTGATGGGAGGGCTGAGCCTGTACACAGATACGCAGTATTTT. Translating gives CSVMGGLSLYTDTQYF.

This clonotype was counted only a few times. The chain combines TRBV7-8 with TRBJ2-7; D might be TRBD1 (5 bases). Germline CDR1 is SGHVS and CDR2 is FQNEAQ. CDR3 length: 14 residues. The V end was cut by 7 bases, the J end by 2 bases, with 15 bases between. The CDR3 coding sequence is TGTGCCAGCACCCGGAAGGGGCTCGCCTACGAGCAGTACTTC. Protein product: CASTRKGLAYEQYF. Variable domain in full (rest from reference TRBV7-8 and TRBJ2-7): GAGVSQSPRYKVAKRGQDVALRCDPISGHVSLFWYQQALGQGPEFLTYFQNEAQLDKSGLPSDRFFAERPEGSVSTLKIQRTQQEDSAVYLCASTRKGLAYEQYFGPGTRLTVT.

This clonotype was counted between two and nine times. V is TRBV11-2 and J is TRBJ2-3; D uncertain. There are 12 residues in the CDR3. Germline assignment: CDR1 SGHAT and CDR2 FQNNGV. Trimming pared 5 bases from V and 4 bases from J, leaving 7 bases between. The chain's CDR3 is CASSLWSDTQYF. For the CDR3, the DNA is TGTGCCAGCAGCCTGTGGTCAGATACGCAGTATTTT.

The J gene is TRBJ2-1, the V gene TRBV29-1, with D tentatively TRBD2 (6 bases). V shed 0 bases and J shed 4 bases, with 16 bases lying between them. The CDR3 consists of 16 residues. Germline values: CDR1 SQVTM, CDR2 ANQGSEA. The CDR3 DNA reads TGCAGCGTTGAAGATGGCGGGACCAGAAATTACAATGAGCAGTTCTTC. It specifies CSVEDGGTRNYNEQFF.

The chain combines TRBV19 with TRBJ2-7; 7 nucleotides agree with TRBD1. The germline gives CDR1 LNHDA, CDR2 SQIVND (reference sequence). This CDR3 spans 15 amino acids. Trimming cost V 6 bases and J 5 bases; bases outside gene matches: 13. Here the CDR3 DNA reads TGTGCCAGTAGCCCTACCGGGACAGTTCGCCACGAGCAGTACTTC. It is translated as CASSPTGTVRHEQYF.

This clonotype turned up a few times. V usage is TRBV5-5 and J usage is TRBJ1-2; maybe TRBD1 (5 bases). Per germline, CDR1 SGHKS and CDR2 YYEKEE (reference sequence). The CDR3 runs 14 residues. The V gene lost 4 bases and the J gene lost 5 bases, with 15 bases spanning the gap. DNA for the CDR3: TGTGCCAGCAGCCTCGGGACCTTAGAGTATGGCTACACCTTC. Its translation: CASSLGTLEYGYTF. The variable domain in full, completed from reference TRBV5-5 and TRBJ1-2, reads DAGVTQSPTHLIKTRGQQVTLRCSPISGHKSVSWYQQVLGQGPQFIFQYYEKEERGRGNFPDRFSARQFPNYSSELNVNALLLGDSALYLCASSLGTLEYGYTFGSGTRLTVV.